This T cell receptor (beta chain) was recorded in a study of OX40 agonist ivuxolimab in advanced cancers. Produced via immunoSEQ multiplex PCR; TCRdb's table is partial and in-frame only. The data show more than 40,000 clones, about nine tenths seen once. There are 14 residues in the CDR3. The V gene end was trimmed by 8 bases and the J gene end by 1 base; junction bases not matched to a gene: 4. Germline CDR1 and CDR2: KGHSH and LQKENI. The V call is TRBV18, the J call TRBJ1-1; 10 bases fit TRBD1. The sequence derives from an adult with an advanced solid tumor such as melanoma, head and neck, liver or kidney cancer. The starting material was CD4+ or CD8+ T cells sorted from blood, obtained in a trial of the OX40 agonist ivuxolimab. The CDR3 sequence: CASVRQGANTEAFF. The CDR3 region has the DNA TGTGCCAGCGTTAGACAGGGGGCGAACACTGAAGCTTTCTTT.